The 5 T cell receptor beta chains below were found in one sample sequenced in a study of beta chain features in type 1 diabetes. Investigators reverse transcribed all isolated RNA, so they sequenced expressed TCRB transcripts. TCRdb keeps only in-frame clones here, not all; method: immunoSEQ multiplex PCR. Here the sample spans more than 150,000 clones, roughly an eighth being singletons. What was sequenced was central memory CD4+ T cells from blood. The receptors come from a woman aged 18-35 years in good health.

This clone was observed a handful of times. V is TRBV27 and J is TRBJ2-7; 9 bases agree with TRBD1. V lost 10 bases, J lost 1 base, and 11 bases stayed unmatched. This CDR3 comprises 15 residues. In germline, CDR1 is MNHEY, CDR2 SMNVEV (reference sequence). The CDR3 sequence is CATKKQGAQSYEQYF. The CDR3 nucleotides read TGTGCCACTAAGAAACAGGGGGCTCAGTCCTACGAGCAGTACTTC.

A few counts support this clone. The genes are TRBV10-2 and TRBJ2-1; 9 bases are shared with TRBD2. The CDR3 covers 17 residues. Germline CDR1 reads WSHSY; CDR2 reads SAAADI. With V trimmed by 0 bases and J by 7 bases, 10 bases remained unmatched. CDR3 nucleotides: TGCGCCAGCAGTGAGTCGGGGACTAGCAGGCCGGAAAATGAGCAGTTCTTC. It specifies CASSESGTSRPENEQFF.

The chain uses TRBV19 and TRBJ1-1, with 9 bases fitting TRBD1. The CDR3 is 10 residues long. J lost 11 bases, V lost 8 bases, and 3 bases had no gene match. The germline V gene has CDR1 LNHDA and CDR2 SQIVND (reference sequence). The CDR3 protein is CASGDRAAFF. CDR3 nucleotide sequence: TGTGCCAGTGGGGACAGGGCGGCTTTCTTT. The variable domain in full, with the rest retrieved from reference TRBV19 and TRBJ1-1, is DGGITQSPKYLFRKEGQNVTLSCEQNLNHDAMYWYRQDPGQGLRLIYYSQIVNDFQKGDIAEGYSVSREKKESFPLTVTSAQKNPTAFYLCASGDRAAFFGQGTRLTVV.

This clone was seen a handful of times. The V gene is TRBV6-5, the J gene TRBJ1-1, with a weak D call TRBD1 (5 bases). Trimming cost V 5 bases and J 5 bases, with 12 bases left between them. This CDR3 contains 13 residues. Germline lookup yields CDR1 MNHEY and CDR2 SVGAGI. Written as DNA, the CDR3 is TGTGCCAGCAGTCCCAGGGCACTTACTGAAGCTTTCTTT. The encoded protein is CASSPRALTEAFF.

The J gene is TRBJ2-3, the V gene TRBV29-1; TRBD2 agrees at 12 bases. The germline CDR1 and CDR2 sequences are SQVTM and ANQGSEA. The CDR3 length is 15 residues. V gave up 6 bases and J gave up 2 bases; unmatched junction bases: 6. CDR3 sequence: CSVDGLAGYTDTQYF. The DNA for the CDR3 is TGCAGCGTGGACGGACTAGCGGGATACACAGATACGCAGTATTTT.